This TCR beta chain was identified during a study of T cell responses to AZD1222 COVID-19 vaccine. After removal of 3 bases from V and 7 bases from J, the junction contained 9 bases not matched to a gene. This CDR3 is 15 amino acids long. From germline, CDR1 is SGDLS and CDR2 YYNGEE. Study-wide findings and caveats: Spike was spanned by vaccine-associated CD4 TCRs, which were dominant at 160-218 and 743-854. The study sampled repertoires only after the peak T cell response. The donor group comprised mostly white British people and more females; the analysis possibly underestimated clonal diversity.

The protocol was immunoSEQ multiplex PCR, while the TCRdb copy is restricted to in-frame clones and leaves out a portion. The sample has 150,000 to 200,000 clones, around 90% seen once. Second-dose recipients at about 4 or about 12 weeks were treated as one pooled group. Concerning this clone itself: No antigen is known for it.

The sequenced sample was peripheral blood, obtained 28 days after the second AZD1222 dose. This receptor was obtained from an adult who received the AZD1222 COVID-19 vaccine. The chain carries TRBV9 and TRBJ2-1; TRBD1 aligns across 8 bases. CDR3 nucleotides: TGTGCCAGCAGCGCCCCCCCGGGACAGGAGAATGAGCAGTTCTTC. Its protein product is CASSAPPGQENEQFF.